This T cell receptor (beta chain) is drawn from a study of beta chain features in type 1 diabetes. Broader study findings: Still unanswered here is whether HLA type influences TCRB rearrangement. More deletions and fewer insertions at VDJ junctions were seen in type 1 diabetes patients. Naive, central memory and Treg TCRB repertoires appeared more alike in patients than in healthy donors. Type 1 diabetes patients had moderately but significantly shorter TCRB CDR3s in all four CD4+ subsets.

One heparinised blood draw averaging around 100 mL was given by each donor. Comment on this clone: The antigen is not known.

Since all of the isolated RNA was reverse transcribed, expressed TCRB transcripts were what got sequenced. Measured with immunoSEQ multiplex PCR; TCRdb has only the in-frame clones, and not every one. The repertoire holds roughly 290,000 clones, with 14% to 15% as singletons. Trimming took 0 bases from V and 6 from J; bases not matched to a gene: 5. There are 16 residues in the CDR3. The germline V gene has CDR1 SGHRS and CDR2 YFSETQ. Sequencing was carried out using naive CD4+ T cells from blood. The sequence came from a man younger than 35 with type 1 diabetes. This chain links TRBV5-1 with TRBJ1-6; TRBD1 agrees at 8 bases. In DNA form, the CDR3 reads TGCGCCAGCAGCTTGGCCCCGGGACAGGCTAATTCACCCCTCCACTTT. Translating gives CASSLAPGQANSPLHF.